The present entry profiles one TCR beta chain with its context. What it recognizes is unknown. The entry originates in a study of cytomegalovirus exposure and HLA in healthy donors. Notes on the study in general: Cytomegalovirus-associated status was assigned to 150 to 200 TCR beta chains.

PCR used 60 Vbeta primers and 13 Jbeta primers. Using immunoSEQ multiplex PCR, the repertoire was profiled, and TCRdb retains in-frame clones only, with some absent. This sample's table reports 130,000 or so clones. The TCR was taken from a woman aged 60 to 75 in good health and CMV-seronegative. Sequencing input: PBMCs.

CDR3 bases: TGTGCCAGCAGTTACCGAACGGGGGGGCTTTCCGGGGAGCTGTTTTTT. Encoded protein: CASSYRTGGLSGELFF. V usage is TRBV6-6 and J usage is TRBJ2-2; 8 bases are a match to TRBD2. The CDR3 is 16 residues long. V was clipped by 2 bases and J by 6 bases; unmatched bases: 8. Per germline, CDR1 MNHNY and CDR2 SVGAGI (reference sequence).